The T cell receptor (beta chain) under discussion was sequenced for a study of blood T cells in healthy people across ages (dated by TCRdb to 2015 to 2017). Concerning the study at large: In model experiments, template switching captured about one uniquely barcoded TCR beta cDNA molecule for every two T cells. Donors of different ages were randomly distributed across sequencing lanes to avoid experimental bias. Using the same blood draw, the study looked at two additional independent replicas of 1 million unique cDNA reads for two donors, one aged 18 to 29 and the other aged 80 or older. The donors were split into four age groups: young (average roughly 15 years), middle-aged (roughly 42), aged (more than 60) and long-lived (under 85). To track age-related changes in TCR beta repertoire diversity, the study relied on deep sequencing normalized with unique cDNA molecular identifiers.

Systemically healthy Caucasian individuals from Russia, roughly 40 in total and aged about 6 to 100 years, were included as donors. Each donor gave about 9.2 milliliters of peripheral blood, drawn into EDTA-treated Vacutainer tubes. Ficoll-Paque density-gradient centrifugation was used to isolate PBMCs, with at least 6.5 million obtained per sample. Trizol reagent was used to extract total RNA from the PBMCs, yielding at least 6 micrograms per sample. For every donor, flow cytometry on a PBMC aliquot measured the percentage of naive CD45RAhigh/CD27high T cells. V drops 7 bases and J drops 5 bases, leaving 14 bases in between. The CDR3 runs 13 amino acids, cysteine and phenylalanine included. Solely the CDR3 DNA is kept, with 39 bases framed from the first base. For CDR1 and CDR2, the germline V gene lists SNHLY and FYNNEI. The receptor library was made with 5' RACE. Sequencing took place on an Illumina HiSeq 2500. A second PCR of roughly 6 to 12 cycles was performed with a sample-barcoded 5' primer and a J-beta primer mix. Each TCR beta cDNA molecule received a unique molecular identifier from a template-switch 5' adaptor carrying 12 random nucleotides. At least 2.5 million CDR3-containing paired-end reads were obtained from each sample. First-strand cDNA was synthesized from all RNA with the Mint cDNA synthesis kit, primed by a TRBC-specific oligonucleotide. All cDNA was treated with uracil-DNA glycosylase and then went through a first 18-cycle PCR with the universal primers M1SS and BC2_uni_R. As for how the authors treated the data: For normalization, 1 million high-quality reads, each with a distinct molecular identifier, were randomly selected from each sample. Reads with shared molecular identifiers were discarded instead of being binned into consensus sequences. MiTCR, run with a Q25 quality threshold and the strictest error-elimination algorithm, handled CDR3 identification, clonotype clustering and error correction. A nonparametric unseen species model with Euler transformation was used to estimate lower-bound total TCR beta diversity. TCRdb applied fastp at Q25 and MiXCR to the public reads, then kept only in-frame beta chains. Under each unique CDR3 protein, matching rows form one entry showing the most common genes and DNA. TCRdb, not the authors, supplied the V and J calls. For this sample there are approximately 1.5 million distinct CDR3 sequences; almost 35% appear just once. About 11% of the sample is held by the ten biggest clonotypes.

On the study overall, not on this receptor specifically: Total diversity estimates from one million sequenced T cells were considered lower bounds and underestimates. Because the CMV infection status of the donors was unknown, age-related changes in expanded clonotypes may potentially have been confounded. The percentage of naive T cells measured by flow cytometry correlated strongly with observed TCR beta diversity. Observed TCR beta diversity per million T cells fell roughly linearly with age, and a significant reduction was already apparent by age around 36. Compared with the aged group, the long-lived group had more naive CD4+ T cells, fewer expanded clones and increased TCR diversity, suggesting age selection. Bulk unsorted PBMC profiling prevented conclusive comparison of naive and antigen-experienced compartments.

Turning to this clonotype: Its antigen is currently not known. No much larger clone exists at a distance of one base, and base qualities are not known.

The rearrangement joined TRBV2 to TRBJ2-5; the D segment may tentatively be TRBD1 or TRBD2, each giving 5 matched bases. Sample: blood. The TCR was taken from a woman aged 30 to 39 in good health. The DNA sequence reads TGTGCCAGCATTCAGGGTCCGGGGGAGACCCAGTACTTC. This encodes CASIQGPGETQYF.